Presented here are 18 T cell receptor beta chains from one specimen sequenced in a study of low-dose radiotherapy and immunotherapy resistance in tumors. The authors ran around 18 PCR cycles to amplify TCRs with a constant-region primer and V-primer adapter. TCRdb itself ran the reads through MiXCR, one entry per CDR3 protein. The sample carries roughly 52,000 distinct CDR3 sequences, around 33% recorded once. This sample's time point: after trial treatment. Treatment: LDRT plus nivolumab, ipilimumab, low-dose cyclophosphamide and aspirin (RACIN trial). Specimen: PBMCs, collected after low-dose radiotherapy plus immunotherapy. These receptors all stem from a male donor with rectosigmoid adenocarcinoma.

This chain joins TRBV4-1 and TRBJ2-1, with D unclear. Between the trimmed V and J ends, which lost 4 bases and 6 bases, there was a span of 4 bases. This CDR3 has 11 residues. Germline V gene lookup returns CDR1 MGHRA and CDR2 YSYEKL. The CDR3 sequence: CASSRSNEQFF. The CDR3 DNA is TGCGCCAGCAGCCGGTCCAATGAGCAGTTCTTC.

This clonotype was seen a single time. The chain links TRBV7-8 to TRBJ2-1; TRBD2 matches at 8 bases. CDR1 is SGHVS and CDR2 is FQNEAQ in the germline V gene. V lost 1 base, J lost 6 bases, and 8 bases stayed unmatched. This CDR3 has 16 residues. Here the CDR3 reads CASSLGGPGGTNEQFF. For the CDR3, the DNA is TGTGCCAGCAGCTTAGGGGGCCCGGGAGGGACCAATGAGCAGTTCTTC.

Many counts were recorded for this clonotype. The chain recombines TRBV7-2 with TRBJ2-5, with 9 bases that match TRBD1. Germline assignment: CDR1 SGHTA and CDR2 FQGNSA. The CDR3 contains 13 residues. After removal of 5 bases from V and 7 bases from J, the junction contained 5 bases not matched to a gene. The CDR3 coding sequence is TGTGCCAGCAGCGTGGGACAGGGACGGACCCAGTACTTC. This translates into CASSVGQGRTQYF.

V is TRBV13 and J is TRBJ2-3; TRBD2 matches 7 bases. Germline V gene lookup returns CDR1 PRHDT and CDR2 FYEKMQ (reference sequence). This CDR3 region has 12 residues. Trimming removed 5 bases from V and 6 bases from J; junction bases left unmatched: 2. The CDR3, as DNA: TGTGCCAGCAGCCAACTAGCGGATACGCAGTATTTT. Encoded protein: CASSQLADTQYF. The entire variable domain, with the rest obtained from reference TRBV13 and TRBJ2-3, is as follows: AAGVIQSPRHLIKEKRETATLKCYPIPRHDTVYWYQQGPGQDPQFLISFYEKMQSDKGSIPDRFSAQQFSDYHSELNMSSLELGDSALYFCASSQLADTQYFGPGTRLTVL.

The table lists this clonotype with many counts. The genes are TRBV6-6 and TRBJ1-4, with TRBD1 as a possible D gene (6 bases). Germline values: CDR1 MNHNY, CDR2 SVGAGI (reference sequence). The CDR3 spans 14 residues. V was cut by 6 bases and J by 5 bases, with 13 bases left in between. CDR3 sequence reads: CASSPRGLNEKLFF. The CDR3 DNA reads as TGTGCCAGCAGCCCCAGGGGTTTGAATGAAAAACTGTTTTTT.

In this sample, this clonotype turned up many times. The gene calls are TRBV2 and TRBJ2-7; D is perhaps TRBD2 (6 bases). Per germline, CDR1 SNHLY and CDR2 FYNNEI. V was trimmed by 3 bases and J by 5 bases, leaving 14 bases between them. The CDR3 length is 14 residues. The CDR3 here is CASSDTRGIDEQYF. CDR3 in DNA: TGTGCCAGCAGTGACACTCGCGGGATCGACGAGCAGTACTTC.

This clonotype occurred many times. The chain combines TRBV19 with TRBJ2-1; D is ambiguous. There are 14 residues in the CDR3. Germline loops: CDR1 LNHDA, CDR2 SQIVND (reference sequence). Trimming took off 3 bases at V and 8 bases at J, with 14 bases between the two ends. Here the CDR3 reads CASSIFGMLDEQFF. The CDR3 region has the DNA TGTGCCAGTAGTATCTTTGGCATGTTGGATGAGCAGTTCTTC.

Only a few counts were recorded for this clonotype. The chain carries TRBV7-9 and TRBJ2-7; D possibly corresponds to TRBD1 (6 bases). Trimming cost V 6 bases and J 7 bases, with 13 bases left between them. The CDR3 has 12 residues. Germline V gene sequence: CDR1 SEHNR, CDR2 FQNEAQ (reference sequence). This CDR3 is CASSSGQREQYF. In DNA form, the CDR3 reads TGTGCCAGCAGTTCCGGACAGCGGGAGCAGTACTTC. The whole variable domain, filled in from reference TRBV7-9 and TRBJ2-7, reads DTGVSQNPRHKITKRGQNVTFRCDPISEHNRLYWYRQTLGQGPEFLTYFQNEAQLEKSRLLSDRFSAERPKGSFSTLEIQRTEQGDSAMYLCASSSGQREQYFGPGTRLTVT.

The V call is TRBV6-2 or TRBV6-3, the J call TRBJ2-7, with 8 bases aligning to TRBD1. Trimming took 8 bases from V and 5 from J; bases not matched to a gene: 2. The length of the CDR3 is 11 residues. Germline CDR1 reads MNHEY; CDR2 reads SVGEGT. For the CDR3, the DNA is TGTGCCAGCGGACAGGGCAACGAGCAGTACTTC. Translating gives CASGQGNEQYF.

This clonotype has a count of ten or more. The chain joins TRBV19 to TRBJ1-5; D may be TRBD1 (5 bases). The CDR3 length is 14 residues. Germline CDR1 reads LNHDA; CDR2 reads SQIVND (reference sequence). Trimming removed 5 bases at V and 3 bases at J, with 11 bases between. The CDR3 sequence is CASSADIVNQPQHF. The CDR3, as DNA: TGTGCCAGTAGTGCGGACATAGTCAATCAGCCCCAGCATTTT.

This clonotype came up many times. The junction differs from germline at one of its ends, possibly a read error. The V and J genes are TRBV28 and TRBJ2-7; D gene unclear. CDR1 MDHEN and CDR2 SYDVKM come from the germline V gene. This CDR3 has 13 amino acids. This CDR3 reads CASSLVPSHEQYF. As DNA, the CDR3 is TGTGCCAGCAGTTTAGTCCCCTCCCACGAGCAGTACTTC.

The chain couples TRBV30 to TRBJ2-1, with 10 bases matching TRBD1. Trimming cost V 2 bases and J 3 bases; bases outside gene matches: 4. This CDR3 contains 15 residues. CDR1 GTSNPN and CDR2 SVGIG come from the germline V gene (reference sequence). CDR3 protein: CAWSLGTGDYNEQFF. CDR3 DNA: TGTGCCTGGAGTTTAGGGACAGGGGACTACAATGAGCAGTTCTTC.

In its sample, this clonotype was seen many times. DNA of the CDR3: TGTGCCAGCAGCTTAGGAATCGGGGAGCATGAAAAACTGTTTTTT. It is translated as CASSLGIGEHEKLFF. V gene TRBV7-9 combines with J gene TRBJ1-4, with D unclear. The CDR3 runs 15 residues. V gave up 1 base and J gave up 6 bases, with 12 bases separating them. From germline, CDR1 is SEHNR and CDR2 FQNEAQ (reference sequence).

This clonotype was detected many times. The chain employs TRBV18 and TRBJ2-1; TRBD2 is a possible D gene (7 bases). This CDR3 has 14 amino acids. V was cut by 3 bases and J by 8 bases, with 14 bases left in between. Germline assignment: CDR1 KGHSH and CDR2 LQKENI. The DNA of the CDR3 is TGTGCCAGCTCACCCCTTGGGGGGGCGGATGAGCAGTTCTTC. It specifies CASSPLGGADEQFF.

Many counts were recorded for this clonotype. The V gene is TRBV28, the J gene TRBJ2-3; 7 positions agree with TRBD1. V was pared by 6 bases and J by 2 bases, with 11 bases of the junction left unmatched. This CDR3 is 16 amino acids long. CDR1 is MDHEN, CDR2 SYDVKM, per germline. CDR3 amino acids: CASRPTEGGLTDTQYF. CDR3 nucleotides: TGTGCCAGCAGACCCACGGAAGGGGGCCTCACAGATACGCAGTATTTT.

Written as DNA, the CDR3 is TGTGCCAGCAGCTACCCGCCTAGCGGGAGGGGTTCCACCGGGGAGCTGTTTTTT. Protein sequence: CASSYPPSGRGSTGELFF. The chain combines TRBV7-8 with TRBJ2-2, with TRBD2 identical over 12 bases. V was pared by 4 bases and J by 4 bases, with 10 bases of the junction left unmatched. From germline, CDR1 is SGHVS and CDR2 FQNEAQ. This CDR3 has 18 amino acids.

In its sample, this clonotype was seen a few times. The V call is TRBV28, the J call TRBJ2-7; tentatively, D is TRBD2 (6 bases). CDR3 length equals 14 residues. CDR1 MDHEN and CDR2 SYDVKM come from the germline V gene. V lost 7 bases to trimming and J lost 6 bases, with 19 bases between them. This CDR3 reads CASKLPGLGREQYF. DNA of the CDR3: TGTGCCAGCAAACTACCGGGACTGGGGCGCGAGCAGTACTTC.

This clonotype was recorded at least ten times. The rearrangement uses TRBV6-4 and TRBJ2-6; 11 bases align to TRBD2. Per the germline V gene, CDR1 is MRHNA and CDR2 is SNTAGT. The ends lost 4 bases at V and 0 bases at J; junction bases unmatched: 5. The CDR3 is made up of 18 amino acids. The CDR3 DNA reads as TGTGCCAGCAGTGCTGCGACTAGCGGGGTCTCTGGGGCCAACGTCCTGACTTTC. This codes for CASSAATSGVSGANVLTF.